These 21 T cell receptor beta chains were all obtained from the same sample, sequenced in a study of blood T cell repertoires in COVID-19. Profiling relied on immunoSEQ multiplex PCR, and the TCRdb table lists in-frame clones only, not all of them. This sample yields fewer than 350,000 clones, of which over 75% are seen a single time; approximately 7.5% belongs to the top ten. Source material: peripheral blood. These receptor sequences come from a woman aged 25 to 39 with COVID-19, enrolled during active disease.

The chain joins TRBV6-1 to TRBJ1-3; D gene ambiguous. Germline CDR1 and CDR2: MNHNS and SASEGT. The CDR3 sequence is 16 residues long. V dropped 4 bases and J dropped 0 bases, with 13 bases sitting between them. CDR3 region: CASSGSSGTSGNTIYF. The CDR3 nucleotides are TGTGCCAGCAGTGGGTCGAGCGGCACCTCTGGAAACACCATATATTTT.

The CDR3 sequence: CASSLGIAGGPNEQYF. The CDR3 nucleotides are TGCGCCAGCAGCCTCGGAATTGCGGGAGGGCCAAACGAGCAGTACTTC. The chain carries TRBV4-3 and TRBJ2-7; 9 positions match TRBD2. Germline V gene sequence: CDR1 LGHNA, CDR2 YSLEER. V shed 4 bases, J shed 5 bases, and the junction held 12 bases outside the gene matches. There are 16 residues in the CDR3.

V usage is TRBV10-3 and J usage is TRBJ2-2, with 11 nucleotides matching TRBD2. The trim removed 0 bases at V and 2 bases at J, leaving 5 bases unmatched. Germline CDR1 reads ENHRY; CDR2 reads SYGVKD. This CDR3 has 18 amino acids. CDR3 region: CAISESGLAGANTGELFF. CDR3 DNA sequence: TGTGCCATCAGTGAGTCAGGACTAGCGGGCGCCAACACCGGGGAGCTGTTTTTT.

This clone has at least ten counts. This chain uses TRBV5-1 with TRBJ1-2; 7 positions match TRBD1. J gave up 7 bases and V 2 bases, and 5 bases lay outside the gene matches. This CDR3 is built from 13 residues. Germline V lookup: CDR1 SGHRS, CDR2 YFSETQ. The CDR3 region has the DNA TGCGCCAGCAGCTTCTCGGACAGGCTTGGCTACACCTTC. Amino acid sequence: CASSFSDRLGYTF.

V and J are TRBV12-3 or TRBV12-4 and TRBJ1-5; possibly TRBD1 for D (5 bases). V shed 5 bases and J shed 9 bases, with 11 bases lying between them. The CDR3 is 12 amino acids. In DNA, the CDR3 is TGTGCCAGCAGTGTGGGACTCCCGCCCCAGCATTTT. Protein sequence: CASSVGLPPQHF.

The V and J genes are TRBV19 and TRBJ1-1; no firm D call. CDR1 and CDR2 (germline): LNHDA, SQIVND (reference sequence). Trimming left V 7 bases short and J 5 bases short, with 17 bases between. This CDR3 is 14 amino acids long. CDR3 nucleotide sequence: TGTGCCAGTACCATGGCGGGGAGAGGGACTGAAGCTTTCTTT. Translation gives CASTMAGRGTEAFF.

The CDR3 loop reads CASSRSAAETQYF. CDR3 bases: TGTGCCAGCAGCCGAAGCGCAGCGGAGACCCAGTACTTC. This chain uses TRBV11-3 with TRBJ2-5, with no clear D. The germline CDR1 and CDR2 sequences are SGHNT and YENEEA. The CDR3 has 13 amino acids. V dropped 5 bases and J dropped 5 bases, with 12 bases sitting between them.

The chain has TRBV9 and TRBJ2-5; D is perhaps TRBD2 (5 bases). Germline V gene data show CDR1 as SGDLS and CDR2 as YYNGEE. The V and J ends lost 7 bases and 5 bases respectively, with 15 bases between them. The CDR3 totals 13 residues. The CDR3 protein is CASARRAKETQYF. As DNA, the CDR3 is TGTGCCAGCGCTAGGCGGGCGAAGGAGACCCAGTACTTC.

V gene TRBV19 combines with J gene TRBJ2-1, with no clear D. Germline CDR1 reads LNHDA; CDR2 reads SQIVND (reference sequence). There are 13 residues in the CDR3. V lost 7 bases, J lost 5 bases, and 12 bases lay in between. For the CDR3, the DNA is TGTGCCAGTAAGAAACTCATAAACAATGAGCAGTTCTTC. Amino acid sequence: CASKKLINNEQFF.

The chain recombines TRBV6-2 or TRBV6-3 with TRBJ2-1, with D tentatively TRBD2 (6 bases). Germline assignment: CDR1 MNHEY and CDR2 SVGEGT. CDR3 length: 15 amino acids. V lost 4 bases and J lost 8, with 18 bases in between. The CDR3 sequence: CASSSSTRTFDEQFF. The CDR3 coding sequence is TGTGCCAGCAGTTCCTCGACTAGAACGTTCGATGAGCAGTTCTTC.

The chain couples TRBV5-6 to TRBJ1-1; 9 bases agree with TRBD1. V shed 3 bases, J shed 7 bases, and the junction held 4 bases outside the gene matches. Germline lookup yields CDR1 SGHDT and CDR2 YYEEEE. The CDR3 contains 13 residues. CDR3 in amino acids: CASSSGQGVEAFF. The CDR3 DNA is TGTGCCAGCAGCTCGGGACAGGGAGTTGAAGCTTTCTTT. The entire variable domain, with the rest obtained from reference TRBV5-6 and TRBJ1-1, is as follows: DAGVTQSPTHLIKTRGQQVTLRCSPKSGHDTVSWYQQALGQGPQFIFQYYEEEERQRGNFPDRFSGHQFPNYSSELNVNALLLGDSALYLCASSSGQGVEAFFGQGTRLTVV.

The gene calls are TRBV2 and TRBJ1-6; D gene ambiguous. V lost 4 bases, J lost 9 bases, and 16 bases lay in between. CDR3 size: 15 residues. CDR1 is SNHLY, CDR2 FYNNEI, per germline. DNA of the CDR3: TGTGCCAGCAGTGCGCTGACACCAGAGATTTCACCCCTCCACTTT. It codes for CASSALTPEISPLHF.

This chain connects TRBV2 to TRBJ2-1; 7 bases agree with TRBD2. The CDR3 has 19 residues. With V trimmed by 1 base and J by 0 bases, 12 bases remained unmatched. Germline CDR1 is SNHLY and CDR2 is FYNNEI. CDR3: CASSEGVWARGDSYNEQFF. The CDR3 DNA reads TGTGCCAGCAGTGAAGGGGTTTGGGCCCGGGGGGACTCCTACAATGAGCAGTTCTTC.

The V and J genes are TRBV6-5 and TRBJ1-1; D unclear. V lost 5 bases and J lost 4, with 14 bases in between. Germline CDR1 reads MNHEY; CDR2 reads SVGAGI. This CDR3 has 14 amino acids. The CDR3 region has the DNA TGTGCCAGCAGTAGCCCCGAGGGAGGCACTGAAGCTTTCTTT. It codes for CASSSPEGGTEAFF.

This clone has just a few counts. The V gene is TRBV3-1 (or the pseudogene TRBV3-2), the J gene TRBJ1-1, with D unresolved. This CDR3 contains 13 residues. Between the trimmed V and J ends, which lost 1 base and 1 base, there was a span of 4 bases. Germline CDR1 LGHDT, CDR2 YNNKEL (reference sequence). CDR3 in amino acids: CASSQAENTEAFF. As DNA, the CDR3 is TGTGCCAGCAGCCAAGCAGAGAACACTGAAGCTTTCTTT.

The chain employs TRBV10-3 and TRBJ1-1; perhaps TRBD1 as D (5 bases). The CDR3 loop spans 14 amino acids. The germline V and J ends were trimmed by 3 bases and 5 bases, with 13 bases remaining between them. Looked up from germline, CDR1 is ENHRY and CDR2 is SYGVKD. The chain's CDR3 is CAISDGREGTEAFF. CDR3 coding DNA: TGTGCCATCAGTGACGGCAGGGAGGGGACTGAAGCTTTCTTT.

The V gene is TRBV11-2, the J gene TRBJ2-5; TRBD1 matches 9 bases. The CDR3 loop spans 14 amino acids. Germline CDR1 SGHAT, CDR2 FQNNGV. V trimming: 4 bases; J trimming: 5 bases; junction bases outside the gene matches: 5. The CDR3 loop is CASSSTGGAETQYF. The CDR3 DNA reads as TGTGCCAGCAGCTCCACAGGGGGCGCGGAGACCCAGTACTTC.

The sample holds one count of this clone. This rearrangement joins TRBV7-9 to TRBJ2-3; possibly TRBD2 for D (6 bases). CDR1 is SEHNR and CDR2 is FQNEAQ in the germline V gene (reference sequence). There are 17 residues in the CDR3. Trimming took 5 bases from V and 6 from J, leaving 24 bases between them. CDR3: CASSPIAGTSVLDTQYF. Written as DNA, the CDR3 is TGTGCCAGCAGCCCGATAGCAGGGACTTCCGTTCTGGATACGCAGTATTTT.

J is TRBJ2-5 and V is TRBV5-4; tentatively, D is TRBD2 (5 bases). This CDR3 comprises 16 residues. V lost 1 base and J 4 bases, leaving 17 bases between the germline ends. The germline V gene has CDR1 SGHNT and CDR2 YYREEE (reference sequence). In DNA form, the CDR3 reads TGTGCCAGCAGCTTGCCCCTCGCGGGCGTAGGAGAGACCCAGTACTTC. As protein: CASSLPLAGVGETQYF.

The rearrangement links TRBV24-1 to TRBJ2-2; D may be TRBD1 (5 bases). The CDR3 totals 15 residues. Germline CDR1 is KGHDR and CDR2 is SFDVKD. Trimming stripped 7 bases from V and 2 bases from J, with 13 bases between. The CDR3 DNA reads TGTGCCACCAGAGGCCTCAGGGATAACACCGGGGAGCTGTTTTTT. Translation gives CATRGLRDNTGELFF.

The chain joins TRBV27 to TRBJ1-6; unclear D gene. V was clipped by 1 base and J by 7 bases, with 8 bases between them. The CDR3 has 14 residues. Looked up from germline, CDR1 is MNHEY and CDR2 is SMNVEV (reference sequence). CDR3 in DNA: TGTGCCAGCAGTTTATTCAGGTCGAATTCACCCCTCCACTTT. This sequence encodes CASSLFRSNSPLHF.